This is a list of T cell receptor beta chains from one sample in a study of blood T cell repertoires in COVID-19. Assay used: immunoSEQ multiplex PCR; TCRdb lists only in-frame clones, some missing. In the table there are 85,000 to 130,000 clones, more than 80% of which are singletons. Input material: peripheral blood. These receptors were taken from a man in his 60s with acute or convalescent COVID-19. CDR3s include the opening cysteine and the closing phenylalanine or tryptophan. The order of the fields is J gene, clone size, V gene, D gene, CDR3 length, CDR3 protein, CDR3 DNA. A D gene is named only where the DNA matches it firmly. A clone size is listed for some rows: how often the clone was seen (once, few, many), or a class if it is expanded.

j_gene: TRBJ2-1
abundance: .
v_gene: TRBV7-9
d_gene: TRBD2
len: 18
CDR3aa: CASSLRPPASGRLQEQFF
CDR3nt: TGTGCCAGCAGCCTCCGTCCTCCTGCTAGCGGCCGACTACAAGAGCAGTTCTTC

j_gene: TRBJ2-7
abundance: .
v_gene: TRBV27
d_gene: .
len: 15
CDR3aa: CASSPYDSYLSEQYF
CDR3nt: TGTGCCAGCAGTCCTTATGACAGCTACCTCTCGGAGCAGTACTTC

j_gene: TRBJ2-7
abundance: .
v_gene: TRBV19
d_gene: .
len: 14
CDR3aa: CASSFGGESYEQYF
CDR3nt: TGTGCCAGTAGTTTTGGGGGCGAGTCCTACGAGCAGTACTTC

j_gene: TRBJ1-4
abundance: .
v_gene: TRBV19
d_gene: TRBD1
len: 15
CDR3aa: CASSIVGTGDEKLFF
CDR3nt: TGTGCCAGTAGTATAGTGGGGACAGGGGATGAAAAACTGTTTTTT

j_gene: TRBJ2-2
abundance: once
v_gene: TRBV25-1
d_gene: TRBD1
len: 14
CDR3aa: CASSEAGGTGELFF
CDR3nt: TGTGCCAGCAGTGAGGCAGGGGGAACCGGGGAGCTGTTTTTT

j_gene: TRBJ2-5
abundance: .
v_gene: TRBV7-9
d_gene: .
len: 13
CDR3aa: CASSHKGEETQYF
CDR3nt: TGTGCCAGCAGCCACAAGGGAGAAGAGACCCAGTACTTC

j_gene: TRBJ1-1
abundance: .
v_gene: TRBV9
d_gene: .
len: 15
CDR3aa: CASSVVREANTEAFF
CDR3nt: TGTGCCAGCAGCGTAGTTAGGGAGGCGAACACTGAAGCTTTCTTT

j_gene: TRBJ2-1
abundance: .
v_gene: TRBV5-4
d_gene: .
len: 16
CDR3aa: CASSLAGSQGYNEQFF
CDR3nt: TGTGCCAGCAGCTTGGCCGGGTCACAGGGCTACAATGAGCAGTTCTTC

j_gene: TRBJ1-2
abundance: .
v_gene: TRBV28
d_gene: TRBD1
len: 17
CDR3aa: CASSYAGGLGDSYGYTF
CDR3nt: TGTGCCAGCAGTTACGCAGGGGGTCTAGGGGATAGCTATGGCTACACCTTC

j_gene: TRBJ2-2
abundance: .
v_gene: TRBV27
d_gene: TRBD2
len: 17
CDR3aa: CASSLPRAGGYTGELFF
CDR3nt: TGTGCCAGCAGTTTACCGAGAGCGGGAGGGTACACCGGGGAGCTGTTTTTT

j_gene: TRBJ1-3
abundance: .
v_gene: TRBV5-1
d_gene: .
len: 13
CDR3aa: CASTSSSGNTIYF
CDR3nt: TGCGCCAGCACCTCGAGCTCTGGAAACACCATATATTTT

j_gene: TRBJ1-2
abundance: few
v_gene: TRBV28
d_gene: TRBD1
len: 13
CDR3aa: CASSGDRGRGYTF
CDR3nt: TGTGCCAGCAGTGGGGACAGGGGAAGAGGCTACACCTTC

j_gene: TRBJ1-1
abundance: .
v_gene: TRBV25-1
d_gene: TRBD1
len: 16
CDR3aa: CASSVSGQGGNTEAFF
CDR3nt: TGTGCCAGCAGTGTCTCAGGACAGGGAGGCAACACTGAAGCTTTCTTT

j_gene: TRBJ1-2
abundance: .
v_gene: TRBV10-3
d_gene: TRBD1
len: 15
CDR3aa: CAISEPDRARYGYTF
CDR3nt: TGTGCCATCAGTGAACCAGACAGGGCAAGGTATGGCTACACCTTC

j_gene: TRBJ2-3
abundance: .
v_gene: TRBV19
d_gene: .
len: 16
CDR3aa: CASSIGQASNTDTQYF
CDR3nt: TGTGCCAGTAGTATCGGTCAGGCCTCTAACACAGATACGCAGTATTTT